One and the same sample provided the 11 T cell receptor beta chains below, sequenced in a study of blood T cell repertoires in COVID-19. Measured with immunoSEQ multiplex PCR; TCRdb has only the in-frame clones, and not every one. The data contain some 240,000 clones, around 90% of them singletons. The sample was peripheral blood. The receptors shown here come from a man in his sixties who had recovered from COVID-19.

The chain carries TRBV7-3 and TRBJ2-1; 13 bases map to TRBD2. V gave up 5 bases and J gave up 8 bases; unmatched junction bases: 6. CDR3 size: 15 residues. CDR1 is SGHTA and CDR2 is FQGTGA in the germline V gene. The CDR3: CASSLTSGRVHEQFF. DNA of the CDR3: TGTGCCAGCAGCCTCACTAGCGGGAGGGTTCATGAGCAGTTCTTC.

CDR3 amino acids: CASSPGEGRGRDTQYF. The CDR3 DNA is TGTGCCAGCAGCCCCGGGGAGGGTCGAGGCAGGGATACGCAGTATTTT. This chain links TRBV11-3 with TRBJ2-3, with 7 bases lining up with TRBD2. The CDR3 spans 16 residues. Per the germline V gene, CDR1 is SGHNT and CDR2 is YENEEA. Trimming removed 5 bases from V and 6 bases from J; junction bases left unmatched: 14.

This clone was counted only a few times. V is TRBV4-1 and J is TRBJ1-4, with D unclear. CDR1 and CDR2 from the germline V gene are MGHRA and YSYEKL. V lost 0 bases and J lost 3, with 11 bases in between. There are 16 residues in the CDR3. The CDR3 region has the DNA TGCGCCAGCAGCCAAGAGTCAGGCAGACCTAATGAAAAACTGTTTTTT. It translates to CASSQESGRPNEKLFF.

The J gene is TRBJ1-2, the V gene TRBV19, with 8 bases that match TRBD1. The V and J ends lost 8 bases and 4 bases, in that order; junction bases with no gene match: 6. Germline CDR1 is LNHDA and CDR2 is SQIVND (reference sequence). The CDR3 is made up of 13 amino acids. The CDR3 coding sequence is TGTGCCAGTGACGACAGGGGAGGCTATGGCTACACCTTC. Protein: CASDDRGGYGYTF.

The chain joins TRBV11-2 to TRBJ2-5, with 10 bases that match TRBD2. The CDR3 runs 15 residues. Losses at the gene ends were 0 bases for V and 5 bases for J; bases not matched to a gene: 3. Germline V gene lookup returns CDR1 SGHAT and CDR2 FQNNGV. The CDR3 nucleotides read TGTGCCAGCAGCTTAGAAGCGGGGGGGCTGGAGACCCAGTACTTC. This translates into CASSLEAGGLETQYF.

The chain employs TRBV5-1 and TRBJ1-1; a weak D match, TRBD1 (5 bases). This CDR3 has 13 residues. Germline V gene lookup returns CDR1 SGHRS and CDR2 YFSETQ. The ends were cut back, 4 bases at V and 1 base at J, with 8 bases in the middle. In DNA, the CDR3 is TGCGCCAGCAGCCGACAGAGGAACACTGAAGCTTTCTTT. Residues: CASSRQRNTEAFF.

The rearrangement uses TRBV7-9 and TRBJ1-2, with 8 bases identical to TRBD1. Germline-derived CDR1 and CDR2 are SEHNR and FQNEAQ (reference sequence). V dropped 5 bases and J dropped 12; count of bases not matched to a gene: 8. The CDR3 extends over 12 amino acids. CDR3 sequence reads: CASSPGQGPNTF. CDR3 nucleotides: TGTGCCAGCAGCCCCGGACAGGGCCCGAACACCTTC.

This clone has only one observation. The chain employs TRBV11-3 and TRBJ2-1; D is unresolved. The CDR3 runs 15 residues. The germline V gene encodes CDR1 SGHNT and CDR2 YENEEA. V was cut by 0 bases and J by 2 bases, with 8 bases left in between. CDR3 sequence (DNA): TGTGCCAGCAGCTTAGATTACAACACCTACAATGAGCAGTTCTTC. Amino acid sequence: CASSLDYNTYNEQFF.

This rearrangement joins TRBV24-1 to TRBJ1-5, with 9 bases that match TRBD1. This CDR3 spans 13 amino acids. V trimming: 10 bases; J trimming: 6 bases; junction bases outside the gene matches: 6. CDR1 and CDR2 from the germline V gene are KGHDR and SFDVKD. The CDR3 here is CATNRGPGQPQHF. CDR3 bases: TGTGCCACAAACAGGGGGCCTGGTCAGCCCCAGCATTTT.

The rearrangement links TRBV7-3 to TRBJ2-3; TRBD2 is a possible D gene (6 bases). This CDR3 has 14 amino acids. From germline, CDR1 is SGHTA and CDR2 FQGTGA. V lost 4 bases to trimming and J lost 4 bases, with 12 bases between them. The CDR3 sequence: CASSSRGSPDTQYF. The CDR3 DNA follows: TGTGCCAGCAGCTCCCGGGGGAGCCCAGATACGCAGTATTTT. The full variable domain, with the rest looked up from reference TRBV7-3 and TRBJ2-3, is GAGVSQTPSNKVTEKGKYVELRCDPISGHTALYWYRQSLGQGPEFLIYFQGTGAADDSGLPNDRFFAVRPEGSVSTLKIQRTERGDSAVYLCASSSRGSPDTQYFGPGTRLTVL.

The sample holds one count of this clone. This sequence joins TRBV19 and TRBJ2-3; 11 bases are shared with TRBD2. The CDR3 is made up of 16 amino acids. CDR1 and CDR2 (germline): LNHDA, SQIVND (reference sequence). Unmatched junction bases numbered 2, after V lost 1 base and J lost 2 bases. The CDR3 DNA is TGTGCCAGTAGTATAGTAGCGGGGGGGGTCACAGATACGCAGTATTTT. It translates to CASSIVAGGVTDTQYF.